The sample holds many counts of the clone carrying this T cell receptor (beta chain). These data belong to a study of T cells of healthy individuals. A single record per CDR3 protein comes from TCRdb applying MiXCR to the 5' RACE reads. The repertoire holds about 41,000 distinct CDR3 sequences, with 3.5% to 5.5% as singletons. The CDR3 is 14 amino acids. Germline assignment: CDR1 SGHTA and CDR2 FQGTGA. The ends were cut back, 1 base at V and 7 bases at J, with 11 bases in the middle. V gene TRBV7-3 combines with J gene TRBJ2-1; D possibly matches TRBD1 or TRBD2 (7 bases each). The receptor was isolated from a human donor in good health. CDR3 protein: CASSLIQGGNEQFF. DNA of the CDR3: TGTGCCAGCAGCTTAATCCAGGGGGGGAATGAGCAGTTCTTC.